This TCR beta chain derives from a study of shared clonotypes between healthy human individuals. Study-level background: Plates per donor: three CD4 naive, three CD4 memory, two CD8 naive, one CD8 memory.

With 4 bases clipped from V and 12 bases from J, the junction kept 5 bases outside the gene matches. The germline V gene encodes CDR1 MNHEY and CDR2 SVGAGI. The CDR3 length is 13 residues. TCRdb keeps only in-frame clones here, not all; method: immunoSEQ multiplex PCR. The table lists about 870,000 clones, 85% to 95% of them singletons. CD45RO-negative CD8 cells positively selected for CCR7 made up the naive population, which excluded terminally differentiated effector memory CD45RA+ cells. This TCR came from a man younger than 40 in good health. Sequenced input: naive CD8+ T cells sorted from blood. This sequence joins TRBV6-5 and TRBJ2-1; TRBD2 aligns across 11 bases. CDR3 nucleotides: TGTGCCAGCAGTTCTAATAGCGGGAGGGGGCAGTTCTTC. It yields the protein CASSSNSGRGQFF.